The sequence of this TCR beta chain was determined in a study of technical replicates of blood from four donors. The CDR3 totals 14 residues. The germline V and J ends were trimmed by 2 bases and 2 bases, with 9 bases remaining between them. Germline values: CDR1 MDHEN, CDR2 SYDVKM. Clones were read by immunoSEQ multiplex PCR, and TCRdb kept only the in-frame ones, dropping some. This table has more than 65,000 clones, just over 95% appearing once. The rearrangement uses TRBV28 and TRBJ1-2; D gene uncertain. This receptor was taken from a human donor in good health. Sequenced sample: T cells isolated from PBMCs. The DNA for the CDR3 is TGTGCCAGCAGTTTAGATACGGTGAACTATGGCTACACCTTC. It is translated as CASSLDTVNYGYTF.